This section outlines one T cell receptor (beta chain) sequence together with its context. The antigen is unknown. These data come from a study of shared clonotypes between healthy human individuals. Study-wide results and limits: Since donors were few, the genetic and exposure-history diversity represented was limited. Large depth notwithstanding, sorted-subset sequencing proved incomplete by rarefaction. Sampling was confined to blood; repertoires within tissues likely differ.

Naive CD8 cells lacked CD45RO, underwent positive selection for CCR7 and left out terminally differentiated effector memory CD45RA+ cells. Clones were read by immunoSEQ multiplex PCR, and TCRdb kept only the in-frame ones, dropping some. The sample has hundreds of thousands of clones, roughly 95% seen once. Germline V gives CDR1 SSHAT, CDR2 FNYEAQ (reference sequence). CDR3 size: 15 residues. The V segment lost 5 bases and the J segment 2 bases; nucleotides outside the gene matches: 4. The specimen sequenced was naive CD8+ T cells sorted from blood. The V gene is TRBV7-7, the J gene TRBJ2-3; 10 bases are shared with TRBD2. The TCR sequence derives from a woman aged 25 to 39 in good health. CDR3: CASSVTSGNTDTQYF. CDR3 nucleotide sequence: TGTGCCAGCAGCGTCACTAGCGGGAACACAGATACGCAGTATTTT.